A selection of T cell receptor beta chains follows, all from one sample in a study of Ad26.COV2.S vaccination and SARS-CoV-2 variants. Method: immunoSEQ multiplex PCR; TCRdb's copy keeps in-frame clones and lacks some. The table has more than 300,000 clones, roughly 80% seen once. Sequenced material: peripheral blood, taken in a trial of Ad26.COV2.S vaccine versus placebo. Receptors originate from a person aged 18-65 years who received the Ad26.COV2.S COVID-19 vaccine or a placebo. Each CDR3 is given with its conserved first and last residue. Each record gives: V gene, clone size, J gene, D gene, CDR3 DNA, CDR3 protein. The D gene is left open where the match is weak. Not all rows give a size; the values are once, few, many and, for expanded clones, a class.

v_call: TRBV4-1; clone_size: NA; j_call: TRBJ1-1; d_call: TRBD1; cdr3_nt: TGCGCCAGCAGCCAAGAGGGGACAGGGCAAACTGAAGCTTTCTTT; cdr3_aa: CASSQEGTGQTEAFF
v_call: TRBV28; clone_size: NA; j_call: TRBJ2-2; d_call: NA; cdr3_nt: TGTGCCAGCAAGGTGCGGTACGGGGAGCTGTTTTTT; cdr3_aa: CASKVRYGELFF
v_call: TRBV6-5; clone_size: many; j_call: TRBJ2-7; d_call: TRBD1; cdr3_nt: TGTGCCAGTGGGATACAGGGGCTCTCCTACGAGCAGTACTTC; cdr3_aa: CASGIQGLSYEQYF
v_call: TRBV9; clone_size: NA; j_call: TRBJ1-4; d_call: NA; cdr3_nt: TGTGCCAGCAGCGTAGGACCTGGGGGGGATGAAAAACTGTTTTTT; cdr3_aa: CASSVGPGGDEKLFF
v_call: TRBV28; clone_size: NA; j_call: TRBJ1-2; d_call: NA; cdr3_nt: TGTGCCAGCAGTTTAAGCGGCCGGGGGAATGGCTACACCTTC; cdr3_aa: CASSLSGRGNGYTF
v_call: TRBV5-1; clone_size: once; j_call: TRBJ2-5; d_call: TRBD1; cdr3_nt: TGCGCCAGCAGCTTGCTGACAGGGGGGGAAGAGACCCAGTACTTC; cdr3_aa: CASSLLTGGEETQYF
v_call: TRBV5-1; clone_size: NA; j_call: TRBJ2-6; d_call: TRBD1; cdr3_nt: TGCGCCAGCAGCCAAACCGCGACAGGGCTTCTCTCTGGGGCCAACGTCCTGACTTTC; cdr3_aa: CASSQTATGLLSGANVLTF
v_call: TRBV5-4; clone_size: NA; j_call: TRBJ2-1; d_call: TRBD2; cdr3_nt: TGTGCCAGTACCCTAGCGGGGGGATGGGAGCAGTTCTTC; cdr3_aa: CASTLAGGWEQFF
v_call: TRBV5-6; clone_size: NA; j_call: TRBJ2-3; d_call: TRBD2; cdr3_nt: TGTGCCAGCAGCTTGGTTCTAGCGGGGTCAGATACGCAGTATTTT; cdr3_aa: CASSLVLAGSDTQYF
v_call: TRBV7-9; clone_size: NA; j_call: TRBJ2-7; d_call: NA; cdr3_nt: TGTGCCAGCAGCCCGCCGGGTTCCTACGAGCAGTACTTC; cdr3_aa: CASSPPGSYEQYF
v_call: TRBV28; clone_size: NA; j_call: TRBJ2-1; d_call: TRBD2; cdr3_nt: TGTGCCAGCAGTTTGCCGCGGGGGGGCCTTTATGAGCAGTTCTTC; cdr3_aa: CASSLPRGGLYEQFF
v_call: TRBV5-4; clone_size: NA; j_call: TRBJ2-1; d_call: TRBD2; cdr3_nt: TGTGCCAGCAGCTTCCTTGGACTAGGAGTCTACAATGAGCAGTTCTTC; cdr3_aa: CASSFLGLGVYNEQFF
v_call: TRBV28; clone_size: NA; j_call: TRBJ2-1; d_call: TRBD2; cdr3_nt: TGTGCCAGCAGCTCTACTAGCGGGGGGGCCGACAATGAGCAGTTCTTC; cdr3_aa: CASSSTSGGADNEQFF
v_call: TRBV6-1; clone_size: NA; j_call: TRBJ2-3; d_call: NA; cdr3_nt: TGTGCCAGCAGTGAAAAGAACGGGGGCCCCAGACTAGATACGCAGTATTTT; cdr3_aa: CASSEKNGGPRLDTQYF
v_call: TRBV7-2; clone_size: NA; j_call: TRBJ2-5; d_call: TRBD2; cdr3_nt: TGTGCCAGCAGCTTACTAGCGGGCCAAGAGACCCAGTACTTC; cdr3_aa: CASSLLAGQETQYF
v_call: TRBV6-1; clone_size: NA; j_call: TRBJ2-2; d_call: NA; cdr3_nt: TGTGCCAGCAGTGAAATTTCCCCAGACAGCGCGAACACCGGGGAGCTGTTTTTT; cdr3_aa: CASSEISPDSANTGELFF
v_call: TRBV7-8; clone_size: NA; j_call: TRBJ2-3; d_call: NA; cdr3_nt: TGTGCCAGCAGCTTAGGCGGGTTTGTCACAGATACGCAGTATTTT; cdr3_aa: CASSLGGFVTDTQYF
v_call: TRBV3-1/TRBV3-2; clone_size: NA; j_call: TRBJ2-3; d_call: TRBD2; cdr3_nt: TGTGCCAGCAGCAATCTAGCGGGTGGTTTCGGAGTGGGCACAGATACGCAGTATTTT; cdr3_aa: CASSNLAGGFGVGTDTQYF
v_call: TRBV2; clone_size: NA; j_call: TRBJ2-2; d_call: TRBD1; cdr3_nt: TGTGCCAGCAGCGGACAGGGACTCGCGAACACCGGGGAGCTGTTTTTT; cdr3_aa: CASSGQGLANTGELFF
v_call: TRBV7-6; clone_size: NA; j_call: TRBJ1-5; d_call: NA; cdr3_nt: TGTGCCAGCAGTTGGGGAGTGGGGGGTTATCAGCCCCAGCATTTT; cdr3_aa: CASSWGVGGYQPQHF
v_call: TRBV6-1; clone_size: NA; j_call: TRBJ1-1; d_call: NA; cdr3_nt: TGTGCCAGCAGTGAAGGCAGGGCTGAAGCTTTCTTT; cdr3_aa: CASSEGRAEAFF
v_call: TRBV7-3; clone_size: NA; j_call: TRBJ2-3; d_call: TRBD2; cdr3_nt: TGTGCCAGCAGCTTACGAGCGGGGGGCCGCACAGATACGCAGTATTTT; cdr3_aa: CASSLRAGGRTDTQYF
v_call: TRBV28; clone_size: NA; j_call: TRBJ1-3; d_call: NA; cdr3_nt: TGTGCCAGCTCACATTTAAAGGCCGGAAACACCATATATTTT; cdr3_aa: CASSHLKAGNTIYF
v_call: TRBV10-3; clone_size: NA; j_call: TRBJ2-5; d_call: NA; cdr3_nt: TGTGCCATCAGTGAGAGAAGGGCTGAGACCCAGTACTTC; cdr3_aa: CAISERRAETQYF
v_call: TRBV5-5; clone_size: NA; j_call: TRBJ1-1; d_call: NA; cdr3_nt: TGTGCCAGCAGCCAAACAAGTAACACTGAAGCTTTCTTT; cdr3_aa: CASSQTSNTEAFF
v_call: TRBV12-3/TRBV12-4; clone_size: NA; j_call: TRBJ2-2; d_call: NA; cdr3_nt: TGTGCCAGTCGACCCGGGGAGCTGTTTTTT; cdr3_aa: CASRPGELFF
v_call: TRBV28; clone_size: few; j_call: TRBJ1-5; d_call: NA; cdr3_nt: TGTGCCAGCAGTTTGGTGGGGCCCATGGGGCCCCAGCATTTT; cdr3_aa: CASSLVGPMGPQHF
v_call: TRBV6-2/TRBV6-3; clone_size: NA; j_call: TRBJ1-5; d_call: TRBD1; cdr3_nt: TGTGCCAGCAGTTACTCGATGATACACACAGGGGGCATTGGTAGCAATCAGCCCCAGCATTTT; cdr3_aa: CASSYSMIHTGGIGSNQPQHF
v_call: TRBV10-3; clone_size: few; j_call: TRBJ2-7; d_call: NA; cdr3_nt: TGTGCCATCAGTCCACAGGCCTACGAGCAGTACTTC; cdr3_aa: CAISPQAYEQYF
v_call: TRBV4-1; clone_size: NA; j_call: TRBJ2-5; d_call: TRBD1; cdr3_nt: TGCGCCAGCAGCGGACGGACAGGGGGCTTGGAGACCCAGTACTTC; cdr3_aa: CASSGRTGGLETQYF
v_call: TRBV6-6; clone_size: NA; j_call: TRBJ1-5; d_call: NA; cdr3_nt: TGTGCCAGCAGTTACCGACACACCAATCAGCCCCAGCATTTT; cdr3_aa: CASSYRHTNQPQHF
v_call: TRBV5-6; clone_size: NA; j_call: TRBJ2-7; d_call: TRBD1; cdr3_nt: TGTGCCAGCAGCTTAACAGGGGTCCTCACCTACGAGCAGTACTTC; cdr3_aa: CASSLTGVLTYEQYF
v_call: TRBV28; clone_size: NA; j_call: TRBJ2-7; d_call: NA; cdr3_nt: TGTGCCAGCAGTTTAAGTCTGGGGGAGCAGTACTTC; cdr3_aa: CASSLSLGEQYF
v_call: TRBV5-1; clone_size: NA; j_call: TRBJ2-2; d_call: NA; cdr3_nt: TGCGCCAGCAGCTTCGCGGGGCAAGACACCGGGGAGCTGTTTTTT; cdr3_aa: CASSFAGQDTGELFF